This record concerns one T cell receptor beta chain sequence. CDR3 length: 15 amino acids. CDR1 and CDR2 (germline): SGHTA, FQGNSA. Trimming at V came to 4 bases and at J to 3 bases, leaving 4 bases not matched to a gene. This entry is derived from a study of cytomegalovirus exposure and HLA in healthy donors. The PCR employed 60 Vbeta primers together with 13 Jbeta primers. Clones were sequenced by immunoSEQ multiplex PCR, and TCRdb holds only the in-frame ones, with some missing. The sample lists 95,000 or so clones, 65% to 90% occurring once. Sample: PBMCs. The receptor was derived from a woman aged 70-85 years in good health and CMV-seropositive. The chain links TRBV7-2 to TRBJ1-4, with 8 bases aligning to TRBD1. This CDR3 is CASSSDRVPNEKLFF. Written as DNA, the CDR3 is TGTGCCAGCAGCTCGGACAGGGTCCCTAATGAAAAACTGTTTTTT.